What follows are 20 T cell receptor beta chains derived from one specimen sequenced in a study of blood T cell repertoires in COVID-19. Sequenced by immunoSEQ multiplex PCR; TCRdb stores in-frame clones only, minus some. The sample records roughly 200,000 clones, 70% to 80% being singletons. What was sequenced was peripheral blood. The receptors derive from a woman between 40 and 50 years old with COVID-19, enrolled during active disease.

The CDR3 here is CASSMRTAPYEQYF. The CDR3 region has the DNA TGTGCCAGTAGTATGAGGACAGCACCCTACGAGCAGTACTTC. V and J are TRBV19 and TRBJ2-7; tentative D call: TRBD1 (6 bases). This CDR3 has 14 residues. Trimming removed 3 bases from V and 2 bases from J, with 11 bases in between. Germline V CDR1 and CDR2: LNHDA, SQIVND (reference sequence).

The V and J genes are TRBV14 and TRBJ2-1; maybe TRBD1 (5 bases). V lost 0 bases, J lost 9 bases, and 21 bases lay in between. Looked up from germline, CDR1 is SGHDN and CDR2 is FVKESK. The CDR3 is made up of 17 amino acids. For the CDR3, the DNA is TGTGCCAGCAGCCAAGAACCCGGGCAGGGCTCCTTGGCTGAGCAGTTCTTC. It encodes CASSQEPGQGSLAEQFF.

V is TRBV30 and J is TRBJ2-5, with D possibly TRBD2 on 6 matching bases. CDR3 length equals 13 residues. V gave up 2 bases and J gave up 4 bases, with 11 bases separating them. Germline V gene data show CDR1 as GTSNPN and CDR2 as SVGIG (reference sequence). The CDR3: CAWSPSGVETQYF. The CDR3 nucleotides read TGTGCCTGGAGTCCCTCGGGGGTAGAGACCCAGTACTTC.

On this clone itself: Other DNA sequences within the sample encode an identical CDR3. The V call is TRBV3-1 (or the pseudogene TRBV3-2), the J call TRBJ2-7; a possible D gene is TRBD2 (5 bases). Germline V gives CDR1 LGHDT, CDR2 YNNKEL (reference sequence). Trimming left V 1 base short and J 2 bases short, with 9 bases between. This CDR3 has 14 amino acids. This CDR3 is CASSQGTVTYEQYF. The CDR3 bases are TGTGCCAGCAGCCAAGGGACTGTAACCTACGAGCAGTACTTC.

The chain recombines TRBV25-1 with TRBJ1-4; D is possibly TRBD1 (6 bases). Germline V gives CDR1 MGHDK, CDR2 SYGVNS. The CDR3 length is 14 residues. V was pared by 6 bases and J by 7 bases, with 15 bases between. The CDR3 protein is CASRQTGLGEKLFF. CDR3 coding DNA: TGTGCCAGCAGGCAAACAGGGCTTGGTGAAAAACTGTTTTTT.

The rearrangement joins TRBV7-9 to TRBJ1-6; D unresolved. The CDR3 covers 18 residues. With 1 base removed from V and 3 bases from J, the gap between germline ends came to 16 bases. The germline gives CDR1 SEHNR, CDR2 FQNEAQ (reference sequence). This CDR3 is CASSLGAGSMVYNSPLHF. The CDR3 DNA reads as TGTGCCAGCAGCTTAGGGGCAGGCTCTATGGTCTATAATTCACCCCTCCACTTT. Supplemented by reference TRBV7-9 and TRBJ1-6, the full variable domain reads DTGVSQNPRHKITKRGQNVTFRCDPISEHNRLYWYRQTLGQGPEFLTYFQNEAQLEKSRLLSDRFSAERPKGSFSTLEIQRTEQGDSAMYLCASSLGAGSMVYNSPLHFGNGTRLTVT.

The chain is built from TRBV7-2 and TRBJ2-7; 7 bases map to TRBD2. The germline CDR1 and CDR2 sequences are SGHTA and FQGNSA. This CDR3 spans 17 amino acids. V was clipped by 3 bases and J by 3 bases; unmatched bases: 14. The CDR3 DNA reads as TGTGCCAGCAGCTTCCAGCCCCCCTCTAGCGGCCTCTACGAGCAGTACTTC. This encodes CASSFQPPSSGLYEQYF.

This clone was seen a handful of times. The chain recombines TRBV19 with TRBJ2-7, with D possibly being TRBD1 (6 bases). V lost 5 bases and J 7 bases, leaving 24 bases between the germline ends. Looked up from germline, CDR1 is LNHDA and CDR2 is SQIVND (reference sequence). This CDR3 spans 16 amino acids. The CDR3 reads CASSRDQPGQRGEQYF. The DNA for the CDR3 is TGTGCCAGTAGTCGCGATCAACCGGGACAAAGGGGGGAGCAGTACTTC.

This clone has more than one count but fewer than ten. The CDR3 ends on some other residue instead of the conserved phenylalanine or tryptophan, so this is likely a read error. Because the CDR3's place on the DNA is in doubt, the DNA is left out and the CDR3 is given as listed by TCRdb. The chain carries TRBV29-1 and TRBJ1-2; the D call in the table, TRBD1, was not verified against the DNA. The CDR3 spans 11 residues, counting both ends. CDR1 SQVTM and CDR2 ANQGSEA come from the germline V gene. CDR3 amino acids: CSVGGGVQPGI.

J is TRBJ2-5 and V is TRBV24-1, with 13 bases aligning to TRBD2. The length of the CDR3 is 17 residues. Losses at the gene ends were 3 bases for V and 5 bases for J; bases not matched to a gene: 8. Germline lookup yields CDR1 KGHDR and CDR2 SFDVKD. The DNA for the CDR3 is TGTGCCACCAGTGATCCCCGGACTAGCGGGAGCACGGAGACCCAGTACTTC. Encoded protein: CATSDPRTSGSTETQYF.

This chain uses TRBV4-2 with TRBJ2-1; no definite D call. In germline, CDR1 is LGHNA, CDR2 YNFKEQ. CDR3 length equals 16 residues. V shed 0 bases and J shed 1 base, with 10 bases lying between them. The CDR3 DNA follows: TGTGCCAGCAGCCAAGATCGGTCAGCGTCCTACAATGAGCAGTTCTTC. Its translation: CASSQDRSASYNEQFF.

V gene TRBV27 combines with J gene TRBJ1-1, with 8 bases that match TRBD1. In germline, CDR1 is MNHEY, CDR2 SMNVEV (reference sequence). The V gene end was trimmed by 2 bases and the J gene end by 6 bases; junction bases not matched to a gene: 8. This CDR3 region has 15 residues. The CDR3 here is CASSLGRGRLAEAFF. The CDR3 DNA sequence: TGTGCCAGCAGTTTAGGCAGGGGGCGACTAGCTGAAGCTTTCTTT.

The genes are TRBV6-6 and TRBJ1-1; 8 bases match TRBD1. Germline lookup yields CDR1 MNHNY and CDR2 SVGAGI (reference sequence). The junction had 4 bases not matched to a gene; V was cut back by 7 bases and J by 3 bases. The CDR3 is made up of 13 amino acids. DNA of the CDR3: TGTGCCAGCAAGGCAGGGGGCGACACTGAAGCTTTCTTT. Amino acids: CASKAGGDTEAFF.

Note on this clone: Different DNA sequences within this sample yield the same CDR3. This rearrangement joins TRBV30 to TRBJ2-7; D gene ambiguous. V dropped 0 bases and J dropped 4 bases, with 4 bases sitting between them. Germline V gives CDR1 GTSNPN, CDR2 SVGIG (reference sequence). CDR3 length: 11 amino acids. CDR3: CAWSVAYEQYF. CDR3 DNA: TGTGCCTGGAGTGTAGCGTACGAGCAGTACTTC.

The chain couples TRBV2 to TRBJ2-3; D uncertain. The germline gives CDR1 SNHLY, CDR2 FYNNEI. The CDR3 has 14 amino acids. Trimming pared 4 bases from V and 1 base from J, leaving 9 bases between. The CDR3 DNA reads TGTGCCAGCAGTGGAAACTACGGCACAGATACGCAGTATTTT. Its translation is CASSGNYGTDTQYF.

The chain employs TRBV27 and TRBJ2-3; 7 bases line up with TRBD2. Losses at the gene ends were 2 bases for V and 2 bases for J; bases not matched to a gene: 19. Germline CDR1 is MNHEY and CDR2 is SMNVEV (reference sequence). The CDR3 runs 20 residues. CDR3 amino acids: CASSLGVGLLNGGDTDTQYF. DNA for the CDR3: TGTGCCAGCAGTTTAGGGGTAGGGCTCCTGAATGGGGGGGACACAGATACGCAGTATTTT.

A few counts support this clone. CDR3 nucleotide sequence: TGTGCCAGCAGTTACCAACAGGGGTACGAGCAGTACTTC. It translates to CASSYQQGYEQYF. The chain combines TRBV6-2 or TRBV6-3 with TRBJ2-7; TRBD1 agrees at 7 bases. J was trimmed by 4 bases and V by 2 bases; bases with no gene match: 2. The CDR3 runs 13 residues. CDR1 and CDR2 (germline): MNHEY, SVGEGT.

This rearrangement joins TRBV5-6 to TRBJ1-5; 10 positions match TRBD1. CDR1 and CDR2 from the germline V gene are SGHDT and YYEEEE. The CDR3 runs 16 residues. The J segment lost 3 bases and the V segment lost 4 bases, leaving 7 bases of the junction unmatched. The CDR3, as DNA: TGTGCCAGCAGCGAGAGACAGGGGGCCGTCAATCAGCCCCAGCATTTT. Its protein product is CASSERQGAVNQPQHF.

This chain links TRBV6-5 with TRBJ2-7; TRBD1 matches at 12 bases. The CDR3 covers 13 residues. Per germline, CDR1 MNHEY and CDR2 SVGAGI. Unmatched junction bases numbered 3, after V lost 6 bases and J lost 6 bases. The CDR3 sequence: CASRGQGASEQYF. The CDR3 DNA is TGTGCCAGCAGGGGACAGGGGGCTTCCGAGCAGTACTTC.

In nucleotides, the CDR3 is TGTGCCAGCAGTGATCCTAGCGGGGGGGTCTCCTACGAGCAGTACTTC. Translated: CASSDPSGGVSYEQYF. The chain is built from TRBV25-1 and TRBJ2-7; 12 positions agree with TRBD2. The germline V gene has CDR1 MGHDK and CDR2 SYGVNS. The CDR3 loop spans 16 amino acids. V gave up 3 bases and J gave up 0 bases; unmatched junction bases: 3.